This TCR beta chain was sequenced during a study of T cell responses to AZD1222 COVID-19 vaccine. The V and J ends lost 4 bases and 2 bases, in that order; junction bases with no gene match: 4. There are 13 residues in the CDR3. CDR1 is SQVTM and CDR2 is ANQGSEA in the germline V gene. The method was immunoSEQ multiplex PCR; TCRdb's version includes in-frame clones alone and lacks a portion of them. The profile shows over 45,000 clones, around 86% of them singletons. V is TRBV29-1 and J is TRBJ1-2; 7 positions agree with TRBD1. The receptor was derived from an adult in good health. Sample: peripheral blood, taken on day 0 of AZD1222 vaccination. The chain's CDR3 is CSVGDRDNYGYTF. Written as DNA, the CDR3 is TGCAGCGTTGGGGACAGAGACAACTATGGCTACACCTTC.